This entry is about one TCR beta chain. Its recognized antigen is unknown. No base quality information exists; no much larger clone differs at one position. Including the terminal cysteine and phenylalanine, the CDR3 comprises 16 residues. The kept DNA is CDR3 alone, 48 bases in frame from the first base. The V and J ends are trimmed by 2 bases and 1 base, leaving 14 bases between them. According to the germline V gene, CDR1 reads KGHSH and CDR2 reads LQKENI. Each donor gave one peripheral blood draw, averaging roughly 120 mL, which was collected into heparinised tubes. Using a panel that included CD45RO, CCR7, CD25, CD127, CD95 and CD27, naive, central memory, regulatory and stem cell-like memory CD4+ T cells were sorted on a BD FACSAria II. All sorted populations exceeded 95% purity. PBMCs were isolated right away by Lymphoprep density gradient centrifugation and were stained directly, without culture. So that batch effects would be minimized, each experiment stained and sorted samples in pairs, pairing one healthy donor with one patient.

This entry is derived from a study of beta chain features in type 1 diabetes (dated by TCRdb to 2016 to 2019). In the study overall: No differences in mean age, gender distribution, total cell number or subset yield were found between patients and healthy donors. A total of 90 million to 140 million sorted cells were examined across all samples, and RNA yield correlated strongly with the number of cells per subset. The study compared TCRB repertoires of sorted circulating CD4+ T cell subsets between recently diagnosed type 1 diabetes patients and matched healthy donors. Regulatory and stem cell-like memory subsets were isolated from only 8 patients and about eight healthy donors, whereas naive and central memory subsets came from all 28 donors.

All of the isolated RNA was reverse transcribed with the High Capacity cDNA Reverse Transcription Kit, so expressed TCRB transcripts were sequenced. Naive, central memory and regulatory T cell samples underwent deep immunoSEQ sequencing, averaging around 3.6 million total reads per sample. After sorted cells were lysed in RLT buffer, RNA was extracted with DNase-treated RNeasy Micro or Mini kits, with the choice depending on cell number. Each cell subset was processed separately to prevent cross-contamination, with patient and healthy donor samples processed together. Using the immunoSEQ multiplex PCR, TCRB sequences were amplified from cDNA into 87-bp fragments spanning the CDR3 region. Sequencing of the amplicons was done on the Illumina HiSeq platform. Per the source publication's procedure: PCR bias was corrected computationally using synthetic template baselines, and reads within Hamming distance 2 were collapsed, with unmergeable singletons discarded. Reads were aligned against IMGT so that V, D and J genes, CDR3 length and insertions or deletions at six rearrangement sites could be assigned. Clonotype counts were normalized to sorted cell number within each subset before computing true diversity and Gini coefficients with the tcR R package. The overlap coefficient, calculated on TCRB nucleotide sequences, was used to quantify repertoire sharing. Out-of-frame TCRB sequences from naive cells were analyzed as a proxy for the pre-selection repertoire. Sourced from immuneACCESS, this table was stored by TCRdb with only in-frame sequences that have V and J called. A share of the clones is absent; for the studies checked, an unresolved V gene accounts for under half, and the remainder has no known explanation. V and J calls plus clone size are reproduced from that table; the DNA served to infer D and trimming. The sample table records roughly 250,000 clones; more than 9% of these occur just once. The ten largest clones add up to 0.03% to 0.04% of the sample.

Results the study describes overall, beyond this receptor: Only small numbers of individuals were included in the HLA sub-analyses, which left unresolved whether HLA type had any influence on TCRB rearrangement. PCR might favor shorter templates, but patient and control samples were amplified and corrected together, so any skew would affect both groups equally. A moderate but significant shortening of TCRB CDR3 length was observed in type 1 diabetes patients in all four CD4+ subsets. Naive, central memory and regulatory TCRB repertoires appeared more similar among patients than among healthy donors. Because cDNA rather than genomic DNA was sequenced, highly expressing activated cells could have been over-represented, although no difference in activation and CD3 levels was found between groups. At VDJ recombination sites, type 1 diabetes patients had fewer insertions and more deleted nucleotides, which implies abnormalities in thymic rearrangement.

The receptor comes from a woman between 18 and 29 years old in good health. Sequenced: naive CD4+ T cells from blood. The cell subset or site label for this specimen denotes: true naive CD4+ T cells. This chain is built from TRBV18 and TRBJ1-1; the D gene is perhaps TRBD1, on 5 matching bases. Read as DNA, the sequence is TGTGCCAGCTCACCAGGGAGGGGACTCCAGAACACTGAAGCTTTCTTT. It codes for CASSPGRGLQNTEAFF.